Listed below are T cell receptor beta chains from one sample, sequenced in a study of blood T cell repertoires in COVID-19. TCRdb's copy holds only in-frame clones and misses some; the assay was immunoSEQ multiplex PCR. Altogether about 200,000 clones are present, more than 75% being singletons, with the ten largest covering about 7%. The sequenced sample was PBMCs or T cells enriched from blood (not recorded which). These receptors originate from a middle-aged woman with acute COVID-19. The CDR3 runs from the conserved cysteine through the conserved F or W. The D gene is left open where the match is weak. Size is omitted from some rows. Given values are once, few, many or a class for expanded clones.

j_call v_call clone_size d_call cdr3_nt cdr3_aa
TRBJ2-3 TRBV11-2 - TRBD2 TGTGCCAGCAGCTTAGTTTGGCTAGCGGGGGCCCCCACAGATACGCAGTATTTT CASSLVWLAGAPTDTQYF
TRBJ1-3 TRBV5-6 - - TGTGCCAGCAGCGGAACGGACAGACGCTCTGGAAACACCATATATTTT CASSGTDRRSGNTIYF
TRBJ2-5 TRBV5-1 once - TGCGCCAGCAGCTTGGGTGGGAGGCCGGATGAGACCCAGTACTTC CASSLGGRPDETQYF
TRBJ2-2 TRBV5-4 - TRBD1 TGTGCCAGCAGCTGGACAGGGGCCGGGGAGCTGTTTTTT CASSWTGAGELFF
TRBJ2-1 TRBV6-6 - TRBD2 TGTGCCAGCAGTAGCGGGAGTGGGGAAGGGGAGCAGTTCTTC CASSSGSGEGEQFF
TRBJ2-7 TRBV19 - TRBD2 TGTGCCAGTAGACTCCCGGGACTACCATACGAGCAGTACTTC CASRLPGLPYEQYF
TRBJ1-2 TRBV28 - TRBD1 TGTGCCAGCAGTTCCACAGGGGGCGTTAACTATGGCTACACCTTC CASSSTGGVNYGYTF
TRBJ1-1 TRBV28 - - TGTGCCAGCAGTCGGCGGAGGGTACCGCGCACTGAAGCTTTCTTT CASSRRRVPRTEAFF
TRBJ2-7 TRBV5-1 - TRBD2 TGCGCCAGCAGCTCTAGCGGGGGCTCCTACGAGCAGTACTTC CASSSSGGSYEQYF
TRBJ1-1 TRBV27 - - TGTGCCAGCTATCGTCCCCCGGCTGAAGCTTTCTTT CASYRPPAEAFF
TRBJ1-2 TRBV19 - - TGTGCCAGTAGACGTACGACGGACAGCGCAGGGGGCTACACCTTC CASRRTTDSAGGYTF
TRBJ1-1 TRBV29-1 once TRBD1 TGCAGCGTTGATAAGGACAGGGGGCTTGCAATCACTGAAGCTTTCTTT CSVDKDRGLAITEAFF
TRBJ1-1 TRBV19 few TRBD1 TGTGCCAGTATTGACAGGGGGAGAACTGAAGCTTTCTTT CASIDRGRTEAFF
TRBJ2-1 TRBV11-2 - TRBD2 TGTGCCAGCAGCTTAGCTAGCGGGGGCCGGGCGGGGGGGGAGCAGTTCTTC CASSLASGGRAGGEQFF
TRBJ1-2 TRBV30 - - TGTGCCTGGAGCGCAATTGGAGGCGCGGGCTATGGCTACACCTTC CAWSAIGGAGYGYTF
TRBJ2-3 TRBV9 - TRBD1 TGTGCCAGCAGCGTAGTGGGGACAGGGGGCGTCAGCACAGATACGCAGTATTTT CASSVVGTGGVSTDTQYF
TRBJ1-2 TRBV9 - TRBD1 TGTGCCAGCAGCCGGAAACTACAGGGGGCGGATGGCTACACCTTC CASSRKLQGADGYTF
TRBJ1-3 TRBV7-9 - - TGTGCCAGCAGCCCCGCCCCGGGTGCGGTTGGAAACACCATATATTTT CASSPAPGAVGNTIYF
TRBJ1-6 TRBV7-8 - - TGTGCCAGCAGCTCCGGGACTCTTACACCCCTCCACTTT CASSSGTLTPLHF
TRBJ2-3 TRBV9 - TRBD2 TGTGCCAGCAGCGTAGAACCTAGCGGGGGGTCCACAGATACGCAGTATTTT CASSVEPSGGSTDTQYF
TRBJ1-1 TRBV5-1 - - TGCGCCAGCAGCCTAACTACAGGGAGCACTGAAGCTTTCTTT CASSLTTGSTEAFF
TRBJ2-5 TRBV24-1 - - TGTGCCACCAGTACGGGCTCCAGACGGGGAGAGACCCAGTACTTC CATSTGSRRGETQYF
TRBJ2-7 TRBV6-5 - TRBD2 TGTGCCAGCAGTTACCTGGCGGGGGGGTCCTACGAGCAGTACTTC CASSYLAGGSYEQYF
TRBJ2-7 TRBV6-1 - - TGTGCCAGCAGTTCGGGGGTCTACGAGCAGTACTTC CASSSGVYEQYF
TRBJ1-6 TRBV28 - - TGTGCCAGCAGTTTTAGTCTGACCTATAATTCACCCCTCCACTTT CASSFSLTYNSPLHF
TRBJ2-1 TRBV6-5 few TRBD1 TGTTCGACCCGGGACAGGGCCACTGGGGAGCAGTTCTTC CSTRDRATGEQFF
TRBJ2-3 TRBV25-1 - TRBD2 TGTGCCAGCAGTGAGACCGAGCGGGGGGGCGGGGCAGATACGCAGTATTTT CASSETERGGGADTQYF
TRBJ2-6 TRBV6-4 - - TGTGCCAGCAGCAAAGCAACGGACGGGATCTCTGGGGCCAACGTCCTGACTTTC CASSKATDGISGANVLTF
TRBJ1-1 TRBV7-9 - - TGTGCCAGCAGCCCCCATAGGACTAGGGACACTGAAGCTTTCTTT CASSPHRTRDTEAFF
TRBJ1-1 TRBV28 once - TGTGCCAGCAGGACACAGGGATCAGGCACTGAAGCTTTCTTT CASRTQGSGTEAFF
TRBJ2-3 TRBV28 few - TGTGCCAGCAGTCTTCCAGGGGGCACAGATACGCAGTATTTT CASSLPGGTDTQYF
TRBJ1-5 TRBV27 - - TGTGCCAGCAGTTTAAGGGGAGGGGCTCAGCCCCAGCATTTT CASSLRGGAQPQHF
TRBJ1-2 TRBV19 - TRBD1 TGTGCCAGTAGTAATCCGGGACAGGGGGTGTTTGCTGGCTACACCTTC CASSNPGQGVFAGYTF
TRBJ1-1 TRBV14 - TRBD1 TGTGCCAGCAGCCAAGATGGGGCAGGGGGAGCTTCGGATGAAGCTTTCTTT CASSQDGAGGASDEAFF
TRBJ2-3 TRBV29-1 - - TGCAGCGTTGAGAGACTAGGAACAGATACGCAGTATTTT CSVERLGTDTQYF
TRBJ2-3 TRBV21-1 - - TGTGCCAGCACCTCTGTACATGGGGGCCTGGGCACAGATACGCAGTATTTT CASTSVHGGLGTDTQYF
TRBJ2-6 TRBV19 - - TGTGCCAGTAGTATGTATGGGACTGGGAATCTAGGCTCTGGGGCCAACGTCCTGACTTTC CASSMYGTGNLGSGANVLTF
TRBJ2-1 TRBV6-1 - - TGTGCCAGCAGTCAAGCGACAGTCTTCTCCCGGCACAATGAGCAGTTCTTC CASSQATVFSRHNEQFF
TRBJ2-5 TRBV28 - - TGTGCCAGCAGTTTATTATCCAGGGGTGGCGAGACCCAGTACTTC CASSLLSRGGETQYF
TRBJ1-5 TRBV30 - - TGTGCCTGGAGTGTGGGCAGTTATAGCAATCAGCCCCAGCATTTT CAWSVGSYSNQPQHF
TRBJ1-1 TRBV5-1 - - TGCGCCAGCAGCTTGGACGCAGGGCCGTATGAAGCTTTCTTT CASSLDAGPYEAFF
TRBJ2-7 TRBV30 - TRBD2 TGTGCCTGGAGTACGGGGACTAGCGGGGGGATCTCCTACGAGCAGTACTTC CAWSTGTSGGISYEQYF
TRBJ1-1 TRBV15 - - TGTGCCACCAGCAGACCCCCCCTTGGCATAAACACTGAAGCTTTCTTT CATSRPPLGINTEAFF
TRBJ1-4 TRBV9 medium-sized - TGTGCCAGCAGCGTAGGAGGAAGCAATAATGAAAAACTGTTTTTT CASSVGGSNNEKLFF
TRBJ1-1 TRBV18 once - TGTGCCAGCTCACCACCGGCGGGCTGGGAAGGTGAAGCTTTCTTT CASSPPAGWEGEAFF
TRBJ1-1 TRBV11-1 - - TGTGCCAGCAGCTTCACAGATAACACTGAAGCTTTCTTT CASSFTDNTEAFF
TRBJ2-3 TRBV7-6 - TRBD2 TGTGCCAGCAGCACGCACAAACCGCTAGCGGGGGCCCGCACAGATACGCAGTATTTT CASSTHKPLAGARTDTQYF
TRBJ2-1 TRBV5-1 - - TGCGCCAGCAGCTTTAGGCAGGGCGCCGAGAGCAATGAGCAGTTCTTC CASSFRQGAESNEQFF